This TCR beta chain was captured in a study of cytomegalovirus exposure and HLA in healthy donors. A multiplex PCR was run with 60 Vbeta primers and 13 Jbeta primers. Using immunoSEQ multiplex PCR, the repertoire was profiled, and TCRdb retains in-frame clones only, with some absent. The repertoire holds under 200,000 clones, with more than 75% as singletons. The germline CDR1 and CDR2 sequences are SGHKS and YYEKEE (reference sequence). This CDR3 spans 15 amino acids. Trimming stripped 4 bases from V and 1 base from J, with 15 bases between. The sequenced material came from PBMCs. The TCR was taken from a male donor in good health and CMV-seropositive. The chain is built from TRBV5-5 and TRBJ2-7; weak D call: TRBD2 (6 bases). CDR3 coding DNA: TGTGCCAGCAGCGGCACGCAACGGGGGTCCTACGAGCAGTACTTC. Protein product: CASSGTQRGSYEQYF.